Below, one T cell receptor (beta chain) is given with its context. The antigen remains unidentified. One entry per CDR3 protein results from TCRdb running MiXCR on the reads. The table lists approximately 300,000 distinct CDR3 sequences, approximately 25% of them singletons. The sample belongs to a study of T cell repertoires in cytomegalovirus infection. Overall study context: It was recently identified HLA-C-restricted and well-studied HLA-B-restricted CMV epitopes that the study used. Matching HLA type, along with CMV infection, was indicated by public TCR beta signatures.

The CDR3 has 15 residues. Germline V gives CDR1 MGHDK, CDR2 SYGVNS. After removal of 9 bases from V and 4 bases from J, the junction contained 7 bases not matched to a gene. Findings and caveats of the study: Adding up the frequency of public TCR beta families identified people who carried CMV plus the relevant HLA. Ex vivo responses were dominated by HLA-C-restricted CMV-specific TCR beta clonotypes.

Sequencing used cultured PBMCs, obtained from culture after CMV antigen stimulation. The TCR originated in a human donor in good health (CMV status not recorded). Some clones in this sample may be carry-over from other donors' samples. This chain joins TRBV25-1 and TRBJ2-2; 11 nucleotides align to TRBD1. CDR3 coding DNA: TGTGCCAGTCTGGGGGGGACAGGGGGCACCGGGGAGCTGTTTTTT. It codes for CASLGGTGGTGELFF.